This note documents a single TCR beta chain sequence. Its matching antigen is unknown. This sample is part of a study of CD8+CD57+ T cells in acquired aplastic anemia. The wider study: Sorting CD4+ and CD8+ cells gave DNA averaging approximately 3 ug. Healthy CD8+ samples averaged roughly 12 million reads. Overall study findings and caveats: Controls and patients did not differ significantly in CD8+ Simpson's diversity. A set of about 28 CD8+ CDR3 sequences was shared between patients and controls, and these sequences appeared highly expressed in patients.

Trimming took 6 bases from V and 11 from J, leaving 26 bases between them. The CDR3 runs to 15 residues. From germline, CDR1 is DFQATT and CDR2 SNEGSKA (reference sequence). Genomic DNA was employed as the template in profiling TCR beta VDJ and CDR3. A single record per CDR3 protein comes from TCRdb applying MiXCR to the reads. The repertoire holds approximately 200,000 distinct CDR3 sequences, with around 59% as singletons. The sequence derives from a human donor in good health, serving as a control. The sequencing input was sorted CD4+, CD8+, or CD8+CD57+ T cells (not recorded which) from PBMCs. The chain employs TRBV20-1 and TRBJ1-5; D is possibly TRBD1 (6 bases). The CDR3 nucleotides read TGCAGTGCCAGGCTCGGGATAGCGGGGGGCGAGACCCAGCATTTT. Translating it yields CSARLGIAGGETQHF.